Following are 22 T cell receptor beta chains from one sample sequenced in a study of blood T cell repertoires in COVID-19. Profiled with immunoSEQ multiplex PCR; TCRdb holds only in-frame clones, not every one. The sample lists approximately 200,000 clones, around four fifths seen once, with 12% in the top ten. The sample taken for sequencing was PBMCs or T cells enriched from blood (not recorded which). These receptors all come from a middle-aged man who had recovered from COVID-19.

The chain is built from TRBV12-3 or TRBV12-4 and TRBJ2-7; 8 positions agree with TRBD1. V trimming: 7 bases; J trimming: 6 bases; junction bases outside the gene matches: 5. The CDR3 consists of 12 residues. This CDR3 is CASMGRGREQYF. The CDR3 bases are TGTGCCAGCATGGGCAGGGGGCGCGAGCAGTACTTC.

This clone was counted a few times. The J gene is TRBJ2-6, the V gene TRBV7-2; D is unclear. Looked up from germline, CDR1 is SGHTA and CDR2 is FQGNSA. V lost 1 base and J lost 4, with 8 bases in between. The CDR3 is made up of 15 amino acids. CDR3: CASSLGLTGANVLTF. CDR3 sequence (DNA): TGTGCCAGCAGCTTAGGCCTGACAGGGGCCAACGTCCTGACTTTC.

CDR3 nucleotide sequence: TGTGCCAGCAGCTTAGCTCTTAACTATGGCTACACCTTC. Translated, it gives CASSLALNYGYTF. The gene calls are TRBV7-9 and TRBJ1-2; D gene uncertain. The V gene lost 0 bases and the J gene lost 1 base, with 3 bases spanning the gap. Germline V gene lookup returns CDR1 SEHNR and CDR2 FQNEAQ (reference sequence). This CDR3 is built from 13 residues.

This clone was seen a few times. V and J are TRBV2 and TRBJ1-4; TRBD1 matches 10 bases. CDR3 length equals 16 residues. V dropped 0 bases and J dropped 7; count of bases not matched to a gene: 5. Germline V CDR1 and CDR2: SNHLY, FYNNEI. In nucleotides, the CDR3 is TGTGCCAGCAGTGAAGCGCTGGGGACAGGGGCTGAAAAACTGTTTTTT. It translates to CASSEALGTGAEKLFF.

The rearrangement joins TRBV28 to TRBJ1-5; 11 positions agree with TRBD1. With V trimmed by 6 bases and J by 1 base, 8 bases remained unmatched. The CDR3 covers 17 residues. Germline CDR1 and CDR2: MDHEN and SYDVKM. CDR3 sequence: CASRTGQGAVSNQPQHF. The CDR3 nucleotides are TGTGCCAGCAGAACAGGACAGGGGGCGGTAAGCAATCAGCCCCAGCATTTT.

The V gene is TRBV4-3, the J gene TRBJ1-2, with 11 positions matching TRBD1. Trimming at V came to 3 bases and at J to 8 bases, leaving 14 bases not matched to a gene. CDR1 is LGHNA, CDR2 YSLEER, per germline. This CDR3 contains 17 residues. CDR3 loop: CASSQGSGQGASRGYTF. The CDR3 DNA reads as TGCGCCAGCAGCCAGGGGAGCGGACAGGGGGCGAGTAGGGGCTACACCTTC.

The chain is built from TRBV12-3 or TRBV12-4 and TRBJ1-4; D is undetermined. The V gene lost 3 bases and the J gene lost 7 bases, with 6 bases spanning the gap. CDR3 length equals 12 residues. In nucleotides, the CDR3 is TGTGCCAGCAGTTTTGAGGGTGAAAAACTGTTTTTT. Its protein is CASSFEGEKLFF.

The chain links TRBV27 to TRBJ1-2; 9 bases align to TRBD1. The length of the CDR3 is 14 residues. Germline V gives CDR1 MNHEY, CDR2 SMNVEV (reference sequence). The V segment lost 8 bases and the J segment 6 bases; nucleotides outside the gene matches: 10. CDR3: CASWDFGTGNGYTF. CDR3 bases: TGTGCCAGCTGGGATTTTGGGACAGGGAATGGCTACACCTTC.

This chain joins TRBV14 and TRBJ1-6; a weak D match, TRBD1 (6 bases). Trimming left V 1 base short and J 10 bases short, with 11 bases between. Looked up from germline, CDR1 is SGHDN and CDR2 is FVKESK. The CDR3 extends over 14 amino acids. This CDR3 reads CASSQVQGRSPLHF. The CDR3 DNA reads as TGTGCCAGCAGCCAAGTTCAGGGGCGCTCACCCCTCCACTTT.

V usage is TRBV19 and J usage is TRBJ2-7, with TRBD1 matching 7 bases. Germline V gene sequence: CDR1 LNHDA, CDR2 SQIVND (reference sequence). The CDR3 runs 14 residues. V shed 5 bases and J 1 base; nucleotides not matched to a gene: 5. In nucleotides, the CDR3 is TGTGCCAGTAGTTCACAGGGGTTTTCCTACGAGCAGTACTTC. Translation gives CASSSQGFSYEQYF.

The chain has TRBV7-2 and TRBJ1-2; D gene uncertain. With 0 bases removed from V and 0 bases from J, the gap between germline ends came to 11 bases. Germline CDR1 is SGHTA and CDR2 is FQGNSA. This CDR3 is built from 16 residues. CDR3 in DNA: TGTGCCAGCAGCTTAGCCGCGGGCAGTTCTAACTATGGCTACACCTTC. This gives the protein CASSLAAGSSNYGYTF.

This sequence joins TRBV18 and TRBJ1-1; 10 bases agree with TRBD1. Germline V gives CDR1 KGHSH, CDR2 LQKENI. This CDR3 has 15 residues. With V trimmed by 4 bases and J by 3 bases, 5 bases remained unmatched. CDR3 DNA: TGTGCCAGCTCACGACAGGGGGCCTCTGACACTGAAGCTTTCTTT. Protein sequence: CASSRQGASDTEAFF.

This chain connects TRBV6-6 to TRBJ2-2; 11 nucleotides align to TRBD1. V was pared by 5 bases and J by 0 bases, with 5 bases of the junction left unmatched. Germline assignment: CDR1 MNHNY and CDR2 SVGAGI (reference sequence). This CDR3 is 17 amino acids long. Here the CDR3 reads CASSHGTGGPNTGELFF. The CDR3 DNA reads TGTGCCAGCAGTCACGGGACAGGGGGACCGAACACCGGGGAGCTGTTTTTT.

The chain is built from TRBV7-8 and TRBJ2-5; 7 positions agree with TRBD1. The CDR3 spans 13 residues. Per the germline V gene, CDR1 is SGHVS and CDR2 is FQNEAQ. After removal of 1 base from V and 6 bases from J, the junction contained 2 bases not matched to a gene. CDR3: CASSLDRGKTQYF. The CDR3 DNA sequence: TGTGCCAGCAGCTTAGACAGGGGAAAGACCCAGTACTTC.

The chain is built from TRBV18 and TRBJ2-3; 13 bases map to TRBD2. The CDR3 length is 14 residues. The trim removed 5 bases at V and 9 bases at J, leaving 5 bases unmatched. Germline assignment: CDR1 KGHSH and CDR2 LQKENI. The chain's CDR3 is CASSGLAGENTQYF. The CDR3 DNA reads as TGTGCCAGCTCAGGACTAGCGGGAGAAAACACGCAGTATTTT.

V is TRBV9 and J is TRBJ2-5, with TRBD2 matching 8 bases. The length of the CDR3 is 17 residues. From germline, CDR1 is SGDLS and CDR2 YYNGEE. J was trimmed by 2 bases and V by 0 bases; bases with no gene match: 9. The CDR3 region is CASSVARRAGAQETQYF. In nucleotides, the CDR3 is TGTGCCAGCAGCGTAGCAAGGCGAGCGGGAGCACAAGAGACCCAGTACTTC.

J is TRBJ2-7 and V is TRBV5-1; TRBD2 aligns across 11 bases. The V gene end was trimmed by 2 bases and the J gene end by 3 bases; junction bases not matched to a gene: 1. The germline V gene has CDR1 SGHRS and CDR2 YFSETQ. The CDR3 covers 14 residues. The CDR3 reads CASSFGTSGYEQYV. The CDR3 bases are TGCGCCAGCAGCTTCGGGACTAGCGGCTACGAGCAGTACGTC.

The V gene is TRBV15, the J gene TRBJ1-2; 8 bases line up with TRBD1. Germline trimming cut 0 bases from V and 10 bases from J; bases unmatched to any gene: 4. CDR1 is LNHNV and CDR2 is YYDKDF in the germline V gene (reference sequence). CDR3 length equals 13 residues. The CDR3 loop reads CATSRDRQGYYTF. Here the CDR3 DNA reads TGTGCCACCAGCAGAGACCGACAGGGGTACTACACCTTC.

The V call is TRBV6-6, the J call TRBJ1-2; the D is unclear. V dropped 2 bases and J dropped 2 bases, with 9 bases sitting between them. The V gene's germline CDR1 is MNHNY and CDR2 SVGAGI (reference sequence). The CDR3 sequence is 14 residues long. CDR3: CASSYPAQNYGYTF. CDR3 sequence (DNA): TGTGCCAGCAGTTACCCCGCACAAAACTATGGCTACACCTTC.

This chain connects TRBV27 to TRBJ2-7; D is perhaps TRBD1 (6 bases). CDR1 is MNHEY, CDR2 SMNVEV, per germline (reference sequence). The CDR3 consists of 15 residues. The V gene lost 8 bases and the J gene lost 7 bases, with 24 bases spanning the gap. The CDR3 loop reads CASRPAGTSGWEQYF. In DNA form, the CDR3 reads TGTGCCAGCCGTCCCGCTGGGACATCGGGGTGGGAGCAGTACTTC.

The CDR3 DNA reads TGTGCCAGCAGCTATCGCGGGACCTACAATGAGCAGTTCTTC. Translation: CASSYRGTYNEQFF. V is TRBV6-5 and J is TRBJ2-1; possibly TRBD2 for D (6 bases). Germline values: CDR1 MNHEY, CDR2 SVGAGI. CDR3 length: 14 residues. The ends were cut back, 6 bases at V and 2 bases at J, with 11 bases in the middle.

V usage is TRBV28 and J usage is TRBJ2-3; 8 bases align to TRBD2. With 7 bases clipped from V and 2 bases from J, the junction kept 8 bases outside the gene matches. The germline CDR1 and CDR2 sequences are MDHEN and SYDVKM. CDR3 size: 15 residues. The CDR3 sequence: CASTGGGSPTDTQYF. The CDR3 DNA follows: TGTGCCAGCACGGGGGGGGGTAGTCCCACAGATACGCAGTATTTT.